Listed below are T cell receptor beta chains from one sample, sequenced in a study of T cells in Graves' hyperthyroidism and ophthalmopathy. Using its own MiXCR run on the multiplex PCR reads, TCRdb lists one record per CDR3 protein. This sample yields about 600,000 distinct CDR3 sequences, of which about a sixth are seen a single time; about 3.5% belongs to the top ten. The sequenced sample was blood. These receptors came from a woman aged 40 to 55 with Graves' ophthalmopathy. The CDR3 runs from the conserved cysteine through the conserved F or W. Fields, in order: J gene, D gene, V gene, clone size, CDR3 protein, CDR3 DNA. A D gene is named only where the DNA matches it firmly. A clone size is listed for some rows: how often the clone was seen (once, few, many), or a class if it is expanded.

j_call: TRBJ1-2; d_call: NA; v_call: TRBV6-1; clone_size: NA; cdr3_aa: CASSVGTQDYGYTF; cdr3_nt: TGTGCCAGCAGTGTAGGCACGCAAGACTATGGCTACACCTTC
j_call: TRBJ2-7; d_call: TRBD1; v_call: TRBV5-1; clone_size: NA; cdr3_aa: CASSLTGGPPSYEQYF; cdr3_nt: TGCGCCAGCAGCTTAACAGGGGGCCCCCCTTCCTACGAGCAGTACTTC
j_call: TRBJ2-5; d_call: NA; v_call: TRBV6-1; clone_size: many; cdr3_aa: CASSEEPGAGGKTQYF; cdr3_nt: TGTGCCAGCAGTGAAGAACCGGGGGCCGGAGGAAAGACCCAGTACTTC
j_call: TRBJ2-2; d_call: NA; v_call: TRBV11-1; clone_size: few; cdr3_aa: CANSLRTGANTGELFF; cdr3_nt: TGTGCCAACAGCTTAAGGACGGGAGCCAACACCGGGGAGCTGTTTTTT
j_call: TRBJ1-4; d_call: TRBD1; v_call: TRBV6-1; clone_size: few; cdr3_aa: CASTPDRSNEKLFF; cdr3_nt: TGTGCCAGCACCCCGGACAGGAGTAATGAAAAACTGTTTTTT
j_call: TRBJ2-7; d_call: NA; v_call: TRBV7-8; clone_size: NA; cdr3_aa: CASSTYPRGGYEQYF; cdr3_nt: TGTGCCAGCAGCACCTATCCCAGGGGTGGCTACGAGCAGTACTTC
j_call: TRBJ2-2; d_call: NA; v_call: TRBV11-2; clone_size: many; cdr3_aa: CASSLVAGTGELFF; cdr3_nt: TGTGCCAGCAGCTTAGTGGCGGGAACCGGGGAGCTGTTTTTT
j_call: TRBJ1-2; d_call: NA; v_call: TRBV5-1; clone_size: many; cdr3_aa: CASNSDPGFYGYTF; cdr3_nt: TGCGCCAGCAACTCGGACCCGGGGTTCTATGGCTACACCTTC
j_call: TRBJ1-6; d_call: NA; v_call: TRBV5-1; clone_size: many; cdr3_aa: CASSLREGSYNSPLHF; cdr3_nt: TGCGCCAGCAGCCTCAGGGAAGGGTCCTATAATTCACCCCTCCACTTT
j_call: TRBJ2-4; d_call: NA; v_call: TRBV6-5; clone_size: few; cdr3_aa: CASSSGPQNIQYF; cdr3_nt: TGTGCCAGCAGTTCCGGGCCTCAGAACATTCAGTACTTC
j_call: TRBJ2-7; d_call: TRBD1; v_call: TRBV10-3; clone_size: few; cdr3_aa: CAISDPTGTTYEQYF; cdr3_nt: TGTGCCATCAGTGACCCGACAGGGACAACCTACGAGCAGTACTTC
j_call: TRBJ2-2; d_call: TRBD1; v_call: TRBV10-1; clone_size: NA; cdr3_aa: CASSESGTAFTGELFF; cdr3_nt: TGCGCCAGCAGTGAGTCAGGGACAGCCTTCACCGGGGAGCTGTTTTTT
j_call: TRBJ1-3; d_call: NA; v_call: TRBV6-2/TRBV6-3; clone_size: NA; cdr3_aa: CASSLGSGNTIYF; cdr3_nt: TGTGCCAGCAGCCTGGGGTCTGGAAACACCATATATTTT
j_call: TRBJ2-1; d_call: NA; v_call: TRBV7-3; clone_size: NA; cdr3_aa: CASSLGRHEQFF; cdr3_nt: TGTGCCAGCAGCTTAGGCAGGCATGAGCAGTTCTTC
j_call: TRBJ1-2; d_call: NA; v_call: TRBV7-9; clone_size: many; cdr3_aa: CASSLVQGGYTF; cdr3_nt: TGTGCCAGCAGCTTAGTGCAGGGGGGCTACACCTTC
j_call: TRBJ2-7; d_call: TRBD2; v_call: TRBV20-1; clone_size: NA; cdr3_aa: CSALPTAGGVDEQYF; cdr3_nt: TGCAGTGCTTTACCCACAGCGGGAGGAGTTGACGAGCAGTACTTC
j_call: TRBJ1-2; d_call: NA; v_call: TRBV11-2; clone_size: few; cdr3_aa: CASRAMGPGALQGYTF; cdr3_nt: TGTGCCAGCAGGGCCATGGGGCCAGGGGCCCTTCAAGGCTACACCTTC